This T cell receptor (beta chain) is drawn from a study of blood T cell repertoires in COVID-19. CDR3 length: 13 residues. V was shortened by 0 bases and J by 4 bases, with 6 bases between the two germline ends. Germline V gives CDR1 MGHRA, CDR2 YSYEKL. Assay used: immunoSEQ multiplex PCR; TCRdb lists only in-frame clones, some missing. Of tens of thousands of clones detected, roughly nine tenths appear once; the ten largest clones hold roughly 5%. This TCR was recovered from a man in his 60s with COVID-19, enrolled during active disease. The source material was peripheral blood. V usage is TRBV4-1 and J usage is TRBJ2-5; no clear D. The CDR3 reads CASSQDPSETQYF. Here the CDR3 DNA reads TGCGCCAGCAGCCAAGATCCGTCAGAGACCCAGTACTTC.